A selection of T cell receptor beta chains follows, all from one sample in a study of neurological immune-mediated disorders. MiXCR, applied by TCRdb to the 5' RACE reads, yields one record per CDR3 protein. The sample shows roughly 36,000 distinct CDR3 sequences, 7.2% of them seen only once. Sequenced: CD4+ T cells from blood. All receptors come from a man in his fifties in good health. The CDR3 runs from the conserved cysteine through the conserved F or W. The D gene is left open where the match is weak. Only some rows state a clone size, as once, few, many or a class for expanded clones.

V,J,size,D,CDR3,DNA
TRBV7-8,TRBJ2-1,many,TRBD1,CASSVPVNRGHEQFF,TGTGCCAGCAGCGTACCTGTGAACAGGGGGCATGAGCAGTTCTTC
TRBV5-1,TRBJ2-1,many,TRBD2,CASSLFVSGRVNEQFF,TGCGCCAGCAGCTTGTTTGTGAGCGGGAGAGTCAATGAGCAGTTCTTC
TRBV2,TRBJ2-7,many,TRBD1,CASSAGGYEQYF,TGTGCCAGCAGTGCAGGGGGCTACGAGCAGTACTTC
TRBV5-1,TRBJ2-1,many,NA,CASSLELRGEQFF,TGCGCCAGCAGCTTGGAACTGAGAGGTGAGCAGTTCTTC
TRBV5-1,TRBJ2-3,NA,NA,CASSLVEVVRDTQYF,TGCGCCAGCAGCTTGGTGGAGGTTGTGAGAGATACGCAGTATTTT
TRBV6-5,TRBJ1-4,many,NA,CASSYGTFGTGSTNEKLFF,TGTGCCAGCAGTTACGGAACATTCGGAACAGGGTCAACTAATGAAAAACTGTTTTTT
TRBV18,TRBJ1-2,many,TRBD1,CASSPNPPGQAYAGSGYTF,TGTGCCAGCTCACCGAACCCTCCGGGACAGGCTTATGCAGGTTCGGGCTACACCTTC
TRBV10-2,TRBJ2-2,few,NA,CASSEDTGELFF,TGCGCCAGCAGTGAGGACACCGGGGAGCTGTTTTTT
TRBV6-2/TRBV6-3,TRBJ1-6,many,NA,CASRTLDNSPLHF,TGTGCCAGCAGAACACTGGATAATTCACCCCTCCACTTT
TRBV27,TRBJ1-3,many,NA,CASSIHSGNTIYF,TGTGCCAGCAGTATCCACTCTGGAAACACCATATATTTT
TRBV7-2,TRBJ2-1,many,TRBD1,CASSVTGHNEQFF,TGTGCCAGCAGCGTGACAGGGCACAATGAGCAGTTCTTC
TRBV5-1,TRBJ2-1,many,NA,CASSAGTPPNEQFF,TGCGCCAGCAGCGCTGGAACCCCCCCCAATGAGCAGTTCTTC
TRBV10-3,TRBJ1-6,many,TRBD1,CATTGTGVSPLHF,TGTGCCACAACCGGGACAGGGGTTTCACCCCTCCACTTT
TRBV20-1,TRBJ2-2,many,NA,CSACPSSWGTGELFF,TGCAGTGCCTGTCCTTCGAGTTGGGGGACCGGGGAGCTGTTTTTT
TRBV9,TRBJ1-2,many,NA,CASSAGTYGYTF,TGTGCCAGCAGCGCAGGCACCTATGGCTACACCTTC
TRBV14,TRBJ1-2,many,NA,CASSQRRDYGYTF,TGTGCCAGCAGCCAGCGCCGGGACTATGGCTACACCTTC
TRBV7-9,TRBJ2-7,many,NA,CASSSQRVEIYEQYF,TGTGCCAGCAGCTCACAGCGAGTGGAGATCTACGAGCAGTACTTC
TRBV10-3,TRBJ2-7,many,NA,CAISESGGPYEQYF,TGTGCCATCAGTGAGTCAGGAGGGCCCTACGAGCAGTACTTC
TRBV29-1,TRBJ1-1,many,NA,CSAMGLRRDTEAFF,TGCAGCGCGATGGGGCTTCGAAGGGACACTGAAGCTTTCTTT
TRBV28,TRBJ2-5,many,TRBD1,CASNGPGTDETQYF,TGTGCCAGCAACGGTCCCGGGACAGACGAGACCCAGTACTTC
TRBV20-1,TRBJ2-5,NA,NA,CSASGPGGETQYF,TGCAGTGCTAGTGGGCCCGGGGGAGAGACCCAGTACTTC
TRBV18,TRBJ2-3,many,NA,CASSPPISSPAWTDTQYF,TGTGCCAGCTCCCCCCCAATCTCGAGCCCCGCGTGGACAGATACGCAGTATTTT
TRBV28,TRBJ2-1,many,TRBD1,CASSLYRGLGNEQFF,TGTGCCAGCAGCCTCTACAGGGGGCTAGGGAATGAGCAGTTCTTC
TRBV27,TRBJ2-1,many,TRBD2,CATKRGRPGTSGKFYYNEQFF,TGTGCCACCAAAAGAGGCCGCCCCGGGACTAGCGGGAAATTTTATTACAATGAGCAGTTCTTC
TRBV6-2/TRBV6-3,TRBJ2-7,NA,NA,CASIRSWGRNNSYEQYF,TGTGCCAGCATCCGGTCCTGGGGGCGAAATAACTCCTACGAGCAGTACTTC
TRBV6-2/TRBV6-3,TRBJ1-1,many,NA,CASSYGRESTEAFF,TGTGCCAGCAGTTACGGCAGGGAGAGCACTGAAGCTTTCTTT
TRBV7-2,TRBJ2-7,many,NA,CASSLKGYEQYF,TGTGCCAGCAGCTTAAAGGGCTACGAGCAGTACTTC
TRBV18,TRBJ1-5,many,NA,CASSLGGVAQPQHF,TGTGCCAGCTCACTGGGAGGGGTGGCTCAGCCCCAGCATTTT
TRBV5-5,TRBJ2-7,many,NA,CASSFGSSYEQYF,TGTGCCAGCAGCTTTGGAAGTTCCTACGAGCAGTACTTC
TRBV6-2/TRBV6-3,TRBJ2-1,few,TRBD2,CASRAGGTSYNEQFF,TGTGCCAGCAGAGCGGGAGGAACTTCCTACAATGAGCAGTTCTTC
TRBV20-1,TRBJ2-1,NA,NA,CSARLSAGRGSYNEQFF,TGCAGTGCTAGACTTTCCGCAGGGCGGGGCTCCTACAATGAGCAGTTCTTC
TRBV20-1,TRBJ2-2,many,NA,CSARDLGSTGELFF,TGCAGTGCTAGAGATTTGGGTTCCACCGGGGAGCTGTTTTTT
TRBV7-8,TRBJ2-3,NA,TRBD2,CASSFAGASGDTDTQYF,TGTGCCAGCAGCTTCGCGGGCGCTAGCGGGGACACAGATACGCAGTATTTT
TRBV10-3,TRBJ2-3,many,TRBD2,CAISPSGLAVTTDTQYF,TGTGCCATCAGTCCCTCTGGACTAGCGGTCACCACAGATACGCAGTATTTT
TRBV27,TRBJ1-5,many,NA,CASSEATSGNQPQHF,TGTGCCAGCAGCGAAGCAACCTCGGGCAATCAGCCCCAGCATTTT
TRBV5-1,TRBJ2-5,many,NA,CASSLGPQRETQYF,TGCGCCAGCAGCTTGGGGCCCCAGCGGGAGACCCAGTACTTC
TRBV4-1,TRBJ2-7,few,NA,CASSQVIKGTRYEQYF,TGCGCCAGCAGCCAAGTAATAAAGGGCACAAGATACGAGCAGTACTTC
TRBV5-1,TRBJ2-3,NA,TRBD1,CASSLGQGRDTQYF,TGCGCCAGCAGCTTGGGACAGGGTAGAGATACGCAGTATTTT
TRBV18,TRBJ2-7,NA,NA,CASSPMGYEQYF,TGTGCCAGCTCACCAATGGGTTACGAGCAGTACTTC
TRBV20-1,TRBJ1-1,many,NA,CSAPNGWTEAFF,TGCAGTGCTCCAAATGGGTGGACTGAAGCTTTCTTT
TRBV4-2,TRBJ2-2,many,TRBD2,CASSEGLAGATGELFF,TGTGCCAGCAGCGAAGGACTAGCGGGAGCCACCGGGGAGCTGTTTTTT
TRBV9,TRBJ2-2,many,NA,CASSVESRINTGELFF,TGTGCCAGCAGCGTAGAAAGTCGGATTAACACCGGGGAGCTGTTTTTT
TRBV12-3/TRBV12-4,TRBJ1-6,many,NA,CASADLGGKNSPLHF,TGTGCCAGCGCGGACCTCGGGGGTAAGAATTCACCCCTCCACTTT
TRBV7-9,TRBJ2-1,many,TRBD2,CASRPRGLAASNEQFF,TGTGCCAGCAGACCCCGTGGGCTAGCGGCGTCCAATGAGCAGTTCTTC
TRBV27,TRBJ2-7,many,NA,CASSHRPRDFYEQYF,TGTGCCAGCAGTCACCGCCCCCGGGACTTCTACGAGCAGTACTTC
TRBV9,TRBJ1-1,NA,NA,CASSPKPGSPTFF,TGTGCCAGCAGCCCAAAGCCCGGGTCCCCGACTTTCTTT
TRBV20-1,TRBJ1-4,medium-sized,TRBD1,CSATRGTANEKLFF,TGCAGTGCTACCAGGGGGACAGCGAATGAAAAACTGTTTTTT